These 6 T cell receptor beta chains were all obtained from the same sample, sequenced in a study of blood T cell repertoires in COVID-19. Profiling relied on immunoSEQ multiplex PCR, and the TCRdb table lists in-frame clones only, not all of them. The sample has roughly 250,000 clones, roughly nine tenths seen once. The sequencing input was peripheral blood. The receptor set was obtained from a man aged 60 to 75 who had recovered from COVID-19.

The chain joins TRBV6-6 to TRBJ1-6, with 8 bases fitting TRBD1. This CDR3 has 15 residues. Trimming took 6 bases from V and 6 from J; bases not matched to a gene: 7. Germline V gives CDR1 MNHNY, CDR2 SVGAGI (reference sequence). DNA of the CDR3: TGTGCCAGCAGCCGCGGACAGGGTTTTAATTCACCCCTCCACTTT. This codes for CASSRGQGFNSPLHF.

The rearrangement joins TRBV11-2 to TRBJ2-3; D not certain. Trimming removed 5 bases at V and 4 bases at J, with 7 bases between. This CDR3 comprises 12 residues. Germline CDR1 SGHAT, CDR2 FQNNGV. The chain's CDR3 is CASSHESDTQYF. The CDR3 DNA follows: TGTGCCAGCAGCCACGAGTCAGATACGCAGTATTTT.

This chain connects TRBV20-1 to TRBJ1-4; weak D call: TRBD1 (6 bases). V gave up 3 bases and J gave up 4 bases, with 15 bases separating them. The CDR3 is 15 amino acids. The germline CDR1 and CDR2 sequences are DFQATT and SNEGSKA (reference sequence). In DNA form, the CDR3 reads TGCAGTGCTAGTGGTTGGCAGGGGCTTAATGAAAAACTGTTTTTT. Translating it yields CSASGWQGLNEKLFF.

The chain uses TRBV20-1 and TRBJ2-7; D call uncertain. The CDR3 is 11 amino acids. Germline V CDR1 and CDR2: DFQATT, SNEGSKA (reference sequence). V was trimmed by 2 bases and J by 2 bases, leaving 4 bases between them. The CDR3 bases are TGCAGTGCTAGACGAGCCTACGAGCAGTACGTC. Encoded protein: CSARRAYEQYV.

V usage is TRBV11-2 and J usage is TRBJ2-3, with TRBD2 matching 16 bases. V gave up 4 bases and J gave up 4 bases; unmatched junction bases: 5. The CDR3 sequence is 17 residues long. The germline V gene has CDR1 SGHAT and CDR2 FQNNGV. The CDR3 sequence: CASSSEGLAGGPDTQYF. Written as DNA, the CDR3 is TGTGCCAGCAGCTCCGAGGGACTAGCGGGGGGGCCAGATACGCAGTATTTT.

The V call is TRBV28, the J call TRBJ2-3; no firm D call. CDR1 and CDR2 from the germline V gene are MDHEN and SYDVKM. CDR3 length: 11 residues. V was cut by 4 bases and J by 5 bases, with 4 bases left in between. The CDR3 loop reads CASSYKDTQYF. Here the CDR3 DNA reads TGTGCCAGCAGTTACAAAGATACGCAGTATTTT.